What follows describes a single T cell receptor beta chain. This record belongs to a study of CD8 T cells in Susac syndrome. Negative magnetic isolation gave CD8+ and CD4+ cells; FACS enriched CD8+ TEMRA. Reverse transcription of roughly 0.5 to 1 ug RNA was carried out with random hexamers. Amplification of TCR beta CDR3 was carried out by immunoSEQ multiplex PCR, which covered 54 Vbeta and 13 Jbeta segments. TCRdb ran MiXCR on the immunoSEQ multiplex PCR reads and lists one entry per CDR3 protein. Of around 300,000 distinct CDR3 sequences listed, roughly 85% are singletons. The CDR3 contains 14 residues. Deletions cut 3 bases from V and 0 bases from J, with 9 bases between. CDR1 is SGHRS and CDR2 is YFSETQ in the germline V gene.

The chain links TRBV5-1 to TRBJ1-1; D not resolved. The specimen was CD8+ T cells from PBMCs. This receptor was obtained from a human donor with multiple sclerosis. The CDR3 protein is CASSWVEVNTEAFF. DNA of the CDR3: TGCGCCAGCAGCTGGGTAGAAGTGAACACTGAAGCTTTCTTT.